Listed below are T cell receptor beta chains from one sample, sequenced in a study of kidney transplant recipient with SARS-CoV-2 infection. TCRdb re-derived calls from the reads in MiXCR, one entry per CDR3 protein. The sample includes about 240,000 distinct CDR3 sequences, around 30% seen only once; the top ten take more than 6.5%. Sequencing was performed on a blood sample, taken at baseline and around day 110 from a kidney transplant recipient. The receptors were gathered from a young adult male patient who had COVID-19 and was a kidney transplant recipient. Some T cells may be transferred from the graft donor. CDR3s include the opening cysteine and the closing phenylalanine or tryptophan. D genes are given only for firm matches. Clone size is given for some rows only: seen once, a few or many times, or a class if the clone is expanded.

cdr3_nt cdr3_aa v_call clone_size cdr3_length d_call j_call
TGTGCCAGCACTACTACAACAGGTTCCTACGAGCAGTACTTC CASTTTTGSYEQYF TRBV27 many 14 NA TRBJ2-7
TGTGCCAGCAGTTCCGTCAGCCGGCGGCCGAGGATGGGTGAGCAGTTCTTC CASSSVSRRPRMGEQFF TRBV6-6 many 17 NA TRBJ2-1
TGCGCCAGCAGCCAAGGGGAGGGACTCAGTGAAGCTTTCTTT CASSQGEGLSEAFF TRBV4-1 many 14 NA TRBJ1-1
TGTGCCAGCAGCTTGGACGTGAGCACTGAAGCTTTCTTT CASSLDVSTEAFF TRBV5-4 NA 13 NA TRBJ1-1
TGTGCCAGCACTAACACAATAGCGGTAAGCTCCTACAATGAGCAGTCCTTC CASTNTIAVSSYNEQSF TRBV9 NA 17 NA TRBJ2-1
TGTGCCAGCAGCCCGGGACAAGACAGATACTACGAGCAGTACTTC CASSPGQDRYYEQYF TRBV9 many 15 NA TRBJ2-7
TGTGCCAGCAGTTACACGGGACTACACGACAACGAGCAGTACTTC CASSYTGLHDNEQYF TRBV6-5 many 15 TRBD2 TRBJ2-7
TGCAGTGCTAGAGAAATGACTAGCGGGAGATTGTACGAGCAGTACTTC CSAREMTSGRLYEQYF TRBV20-1 NA 16 TRBD2 TRBJ2-7
TGTGCCAGTAAGTTGAGAGACCAAGAGACCCAGTACTTC CASKLRDQETQYF TRBV19 many 13 NA TRBJ2-5
TGTGCCAGCAGTTCAGGGTTCTTCGGGGACGAGCAGTACTTC CASSSGFFGDEQYF TRBV27 many 14 NA TRBJ2-7
TGTGCCAGCGCCCGTAGCGGGGGGCGGGATACGCAGTATTTT CASARSGGRDTQYF TRBV2 many 14 TRBD2 TRBJ2-3
TGTGCCAGCAGCCACAACCGGGTAGCGGGAGCGAAAGAGACCCAGTACTTC CASSHNRVAGAKETQYF TRBV3-1 many 17 TRBD2 TRBJ2-5
TGTGCCAGCAGCCTGGGACAGGGGGGCAGGAATCAGCCCCAGCATTTT CASSLGQGGRNQPQHF TRBV6-6 many 16 TRBD1 TRBJ1-5
TGTGCCAGCAGTCCTAGGAGCACCGGGGAGCTGTTTTTT CASSPRSTGELFF TRBV28 many 13 NA TRBJ2-2
TGTGCCACCAGTCCACAAATTAGTACCAGAAAGACCTATGGCTACACCTTC CATSPQISTRKTYGYTF TRBV24-1 many 17 NA TRBJ1-2
TGTGCCAGCAGTAGGCACATCTCTATGCGAAAGACCTGTGGCTACACCTTC CASSRHISMRKTCGYTF TRBV6-1 NA 17 NA TRBJ1-2
TGTGCCAGCAGTTATGGGGATCGGGGAGACTCACCCCTCCACTTT CASSYGDRGDSPLHF TRBV6-5 many 15 NA TRBJ1-6